This TCR beta chain was identified during a study of blood T cell repertoires in COVID-19. Study background: The United States, Italy and Spain supplied acute and convalescent COVID-19 samples. T cells, B-cell-depleted T cells, or PBMCs provided the cDNA or gDNA that served as material.

This clone was counted a single time. V dropped 1 base and J dropped 8; count of bases not matched to a gene: 5. In germline, CDR1 is SGHNT, CDR2 YYREEE (reference sequence). The CDR3 consists of 16 residues. Per the original data handling: Amplifying reference gene primers gave estimates of nucleated cell counts. Assay used: immunoSEQ multiplex PCR; TCRdb lists only in-frame clones, some missing. V, J and clone size are taken as reported in that table, and D and trimming were inferred from the DNA itself. Of some 93,000 clones in the sample, 70% to 85% were seen once. The sequence was obtained from a man between 65 and 85 years old with acute or convalescent COVID-19. Sequenced sample: peripheral blood. The rearrangement links TRBV5-4 to TRBJ1-6, with 11 bases matching TRBD1. The CDR3 protein is CASSLTRTGGDSPLHF. CDR3 nucleotide sequence: TGTGCCAGCAGCTTGACTAGGACAGGGGGCGATTCACCCCTCCACTTT.